A single sample is the source of the 3 T cell receptor beta chains below, sequenced in a study of cytomegalovirus exposure and HLA in healthy donors. This PCR relied on a set of 60 Vbeta primers and 13 Jbeta primers. The data were produced by immunoSEQ multiplex PCR, yet TCRdb's version contains in-frame clones alone and is incomplete. The repertoire holds under 150,000 clones, with approximately 80% as singletons. The sample comprised PBMCs. These receptors were collected from a girl aged 2-15 years in good health and CMV-seronegative.

The chain links TRBV18 to TRBJ1-3; 7 bases match TRBD1. The V and J ends lost 4 bases and 0 bases, in that order; junction bases with no gene match: 18. CDR1 is KGHSH, CDR2 LQKENI, per germline. The CDR3 length is 20 residues. This chain's CDR3 is CASSRVWTGQVYLSGNTIYF. In DNA, the CDR3 is TGTGCCAGCTCACGGGTATGGACCGGACAGGTTTACCTCTCTGGAAACACCATATATTTT.

This clone has only one observation. V and J are TRBV5-6 and TRBJ2-7; 11 bases align to TRBD1. Germline CDR1 SGHDT, CDR2 YYEEEE. This CDR3 contains 14 residues. The V and J ends lost 4 bases and 3 bases, in that order; junction bases with no gene match: 3. CDR3 in DNA: TGTGCCAGCAGCCAGGGGACAGGGGGCTACGAGCAGTACTTC. It translates to CASSQGTGGYEQYF.

This chain links TRBV7-2 with TRBJ2-1; D remains ambiguous. The V gene's germline CDR1 is SGHTA and CDR2 FQGNSA. V was cut by 5 bases and J by 4 bases, with 12 bases left in between. The CDR3 extends over 14 amino acids. The CDR3 DNA follows: TGTGCCAGCAGCCCCCAGATCGTTTACAATGAGCAGTTCTTC. It is translated as CASSPQIVYNEQFF.